This TCR beta chain was sequenced during a study of OX40 agonist ivuxolimab in advanced cancers. Looking at the study overall: Patients' therapy was ivuxolimab, an antibody that acts as an agonist of OX40 (CD134).

Trimming removed 2 bases at V and 8 bases at J, with 11 bases between. There are 13 residues in the CDR3. The germline CDR1 and CDR2 sequences are SGHDT and YYEEEE. Assay used: immunoSEQ multiplex PCR; TCRdb lists only in-frame clones, some missing. The top ten clones hold approximately 9.8% of a sample with some 40,000 clones, over 60% of them seen once. Remarks on this clone: The antigen is unknown.

Findings and caveats of the study: Averaging showed that CD8+ T cells had more expanded clones than CD4+ did.

Sequencing used CD4+ or CD8+ T cells sorted from blood, obtained in a trial of the OX40 agonist ivuxolimab. The source of this sequence is an adult with an advanced solid tumor such as melanoma, head and neck, liver or kidney cancer. The rearrangement joins TRBV5-6 to TRBJ2-1; D is perhaps TRBD1 (6 bases). The CDR3 nucleotides read TGTGCCAGCAGCTTTGGACAGATACATGAGCAGTTCTTC. Protein sequence: CASSFGQIHEQFF.